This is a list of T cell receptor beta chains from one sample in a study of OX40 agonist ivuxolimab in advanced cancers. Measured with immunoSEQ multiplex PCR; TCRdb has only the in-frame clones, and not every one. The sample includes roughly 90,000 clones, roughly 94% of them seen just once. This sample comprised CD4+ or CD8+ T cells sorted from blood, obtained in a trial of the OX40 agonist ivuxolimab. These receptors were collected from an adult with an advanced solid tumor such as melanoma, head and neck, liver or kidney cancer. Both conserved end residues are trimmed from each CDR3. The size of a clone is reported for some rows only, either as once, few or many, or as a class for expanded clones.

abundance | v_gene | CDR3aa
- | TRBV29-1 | SAPFDSTGGYT
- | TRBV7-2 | ASSLGREQF
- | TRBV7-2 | ASSLLPAGVVDEQY
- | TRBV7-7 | ASSLGWGSGSGEQF
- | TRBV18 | ASSQGPPSYGYT
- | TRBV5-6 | ASSLEGWEQF
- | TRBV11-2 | ASFGGYEQY
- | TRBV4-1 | ASSPSLNQPQH
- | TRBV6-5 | ASTQQGRIYEQY
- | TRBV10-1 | ASLDDNNEQF
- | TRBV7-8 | ASSLGGLLETQY
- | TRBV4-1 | ASSQDPRLAGVSQETQY
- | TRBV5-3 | ASSLGQIYEQY
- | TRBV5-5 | ASSLFWDRQAYEQY
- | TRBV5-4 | ASSAGTSGNNEQF
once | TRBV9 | ASSDRGDTQY
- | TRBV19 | ASSIGTGITYEQY
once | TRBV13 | ASSLEAGFTDTQY
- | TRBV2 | ASSVLLAGDTDTQY
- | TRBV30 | AWKVGGSYNEQF
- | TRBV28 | ASSLLLGGSGSPLH
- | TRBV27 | ASSLSRGWGGGSGNTIY
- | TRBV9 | ASKQREGLIGELF
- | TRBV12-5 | ASGLVVHEQY
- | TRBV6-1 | ASSATNNYGYT
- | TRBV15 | ATGWGYEQY
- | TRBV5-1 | ASSLGSDKAF
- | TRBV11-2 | ASSLSSTYEQY
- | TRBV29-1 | SVDHSYGYT
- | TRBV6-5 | ASSPGLADTDTQY
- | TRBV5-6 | ASSAWSYEQY
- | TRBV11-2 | ASSLAWMANTGELF
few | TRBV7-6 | ASSFGYNTEAF
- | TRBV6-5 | ASSYSAGQPQH
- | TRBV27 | ASSLMGTDTQY
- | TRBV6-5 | ASSYSTGGNEKLF
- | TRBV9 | ASSGGVGTGELF
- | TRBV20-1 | SARDDQEQF
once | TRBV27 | ASRGYSNTEAF
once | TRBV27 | ASSFGLAGGGYEQF
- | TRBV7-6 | ASSLGNEQF
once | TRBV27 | ASSSPRAGTGELF
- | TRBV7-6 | ASSFDRGSGNTIY
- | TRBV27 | ASRGLQGADGYT
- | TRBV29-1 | STPGQKNTEAF
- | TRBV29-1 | SVDLQGAAYYGYT
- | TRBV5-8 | ASSLDLDSAQY
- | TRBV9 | ASSAPDTGELF
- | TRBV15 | ATSRDGTSPEQY
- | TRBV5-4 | ASSPWGTARAYGYT
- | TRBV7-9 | ASRVAGIPGELF
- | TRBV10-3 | AISESKSQGILYEQY
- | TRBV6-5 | ASSVGPGQGYGYT